Shown below are 15 T cell receptor beta chains from a single sample sequenced in a study of Ad26.COV2.S vaccination and SARS-CoV-2 variants. Treatment indicated: 15 to 20 received Ad26.COV2.S at low or high dose, single or two shots; about 5 received placebo; per-sample allocation not given. At day 63 after the first vaccine or placebo injection, samples were drawn. Repertoires were generated with immunoSEQ multiplex PCR, while TCRdb's copy carries only in-frame clones and drops some. The sample holds approximately 300,000 clones, over 80% seen once. Material: peripheral blood, obtained in a trial of Ad26.COV2.S vaccine versus placebo. The receptors shown here come from a person aged 18-65 years who received the Ad26.COV2.S COVID-19 vaccine or a placebo.

The chain carries TRBV19 and TRBJ2-7; weak D call: TRBD2 (6 bases). The CDR3 extends over 14 amino acids. CDR1 LNHDA and CDR2 SQIVND come from the germline V gene (reference sequence). V was cut by 4 bases and J by 7 bases, with 17 bases left in between. The CDR3 is CASSTPGGGKEQYF. CDR3 nucleotides: TGTGCCAGTAGTACCCCCGGTGGGGGGAAGGAGCAGTACTTC.

The chain couples TRBV5-4 to TRBJ2-5; 9 bases map to TRBD1. There are 16 residues in the CDR3. Trimming took 4 bases from V and 2 from J; bases not matched to a gene: 9. Germline loops: CDR1 SGHNT, CDR2 YYREEE (reference sequence). CDR3 nucleotides: TGTGCCAGCAGCAGACCGGGACAGGGCCAACAAGAGACCCAGTACTTC. It encodes CASSRPGQGQQETQYF.

This chain connects TRBV5-1 to TRBJ1-1, with D unresolved. Between the trimmed V and J ends, which lost 1 base and 1 base, there was a span of 11 bases. Germline CDR1 is SGHRS and CDR2 is YFSETQ. This CDR3 is built from 15 residues. This CDR3 reads CASSLMPHPNTEAFF. Written as DNA, the CDR3 is TGCGCCAGCAGCTTGATGCCACATCCGAACACTGAAGCTTTCTTT.

The rearrangement joins TRBV27 to TRBJ1-4, with TRBD1 matching over 7 bases. Per the germline V gene, CDR1 is MNHEY and CDR2 is SMNVEV (reference sequence). V lost 6 bases to trimming and J lost 4 bases; unmatched junction nucleotides: 5. This CDR3 region has 14 residues. CDR3: CASRPGGGNEKLFF. The CDR3 region has the DNA TGTGCCAGCAGACCAGGGGGGGGTAATGAAAAACTGTTTTTT.

This rearrangement joins TRBV7-2 to TRBJ2-3; TRBD1 might be the D (6 bases). CDR3 length: 14 residues. The V end was cut by 2 bases, the J end by 6 bases, with 12 bases between. Germline CDR1 is SGHTA and CDR2 is FQGNSA. CDR3 DNA: TGTGCCAGCAGCTTACTTGGACAGAGTGATACGCAGTATTTT. Translated: CASSLLGQSDTQYF.

This clone was seen more than once but under ten times. This chain joins TRBV7-2 and TRBJ1-3; D gene uncertain. The CDR3 is 15 residues long. Trimming left V 5 bases short and J 2 bases short, with 13 bases between. Germline V lookup: CDR1 SGHTA, CDR2 FQGNSA. CDR3 coding DNA: TGTGCCAGCAGCCCCTCTGCGGGTGCTGGAAACACCATATATTTT. This codes for CASSPSAGAGNTIYF.

The J gene is TRBJ1-1, the V gene TRBV28; D unclear. CDR3 length: 9 residues. CDR1 and CDR2 from the germline V gene are MDHEN and SYDVKM. V was cut by 11 bases and J by 7 bases, with 8 bases left in between. The CDR3: CAAGFEAFF. The DNA for the CDR3 is TGTGCCGCTGGTTTTGAAGCTTTCTTT.

This sequence joins TRBV2 and TRBJ2-2; 7 bases are a match to TRBD2. The J segment lost 6 bases and the V segment lost 7 bases, leaving 17 bases of the junction unmatched. This CDR3 has 17 amino acids. Germline loops: CDR1 SNHLY, CDR2 FYNNEI. The DNA of the CDR3 is TGTGCCAGCATCAGAACTGGGCGAAGCGGGGTCCCCGGGGAGCTGTTTTTT. Translating it yields CASIRTGRSGVPGELFF.

The chain uses TRBV6-1 and TRBJ1-1; D remains unclear. Trimming stripped 2 bases from V and 9 bases from J, with 10 bases between. Germline V gene sequence: CDR1 MNHNS, CDR2 SASEGT. This CDR3 spans 12 amino acids. The CDR3, as DNA: TGTGCCAGCAGTGAAACTTTTTCTAAAGCTTTCTTT. Translated: CASSETFSKAFF.

The V and J genes are TRBV23-1 and TRBJ1-3, with a tentative D call TRBD1 (5 bases). TRBV23-1 is an open reading frame, and its role is uncertain. CDR3 length: 13 residues. V dropped 3 bases and J dropped 3 bases, with 6 bases sitting between them. Here the CDR3 DNA reads TGCGCCAGCAGTCACAGGGTTGGAAACACCATATATTTT. Protein product: CASSHRVGNTIYF.

The chain employs TRBV19 and TRBJ1-5; perhaps TRBD1 as D (5 bases). The CDR3 consists of 13 residues. In germline, CDR1 is LNHDA, CDR2 SQIVND (reference sequence). V gave up 7 bases and J gave up 9 bases, with 16 bases separating them. For the CDR3, the DNA is TGTGCCAGTACCGTGGGGGGGGGATGGCCCCAGCATTTT. This sequence encodes CASTVGGGWPQHF.

The chain couples TRBV7-2 to TRBJ2-5; 8 bases map to TRBD1. Germline CDR1 is SGHTA and CDR2 is FQGNSA. This CDR3 has 15 residues. V trimming: 5 bases; J trimming: 5 bases; junction bases outside the gene matches: 10. The CDR3 coding sequence is TGTGCCAGCAGCCCCGGGGCAGGGGGCGCCGAGACCCAGTACTTC. Translation gives CASSPGAGGAETQYF.

The V call is TRBV9, the J call TRBJ1-2, with D possibly TRBD1 on 5 matching bases. Trimming left V 4 bases short and J 7 bases short, with 17 bases between. Germline V gene data show CDR1 as SGDLS and CDR2 as YYNGEE. The CDR3 contains 14 residues. The CDR3 DNA sequence: TGTGCCAGCAGCACGCCGGGACGTGCGACTGGCTACACCTTC. The encoded protein is CASSTPGRATGYTF.

Comments on this clone: Other DNA sequences of this sample code for an identical CDR3. The V and J genes are TRBV5-1 and TRBJ2-2, with D unclear. Germline V gives CDR1 SGHRS, CDR2 YFSETQ. This CDR3 region has 14 residues. V lost 0 bases and J 0 bases, leaving 3 bases between the germline ends. The DNA for the CDR3 is TGCGCCAGCAGCTTGGGGGCGAACACCGGGGAGCTGTTTTTT. It encodes CASSLGANTGELFF.

CDR3 sequence reads: CASSDRSGYTF. CDR3 DNA: TGCGCCAGCAGTGATAGGTCCGGCTACACCTTC. The V call is TRBV10-2, the J call TRBJ1-2; D ambiguous. V was pared by 3 bases and J by 8 bases, with 7 bases between. The CDR3 contains 11 residues. Per the germline V gene, CDR1 is WSHSY and CDR2 is SAAADI.